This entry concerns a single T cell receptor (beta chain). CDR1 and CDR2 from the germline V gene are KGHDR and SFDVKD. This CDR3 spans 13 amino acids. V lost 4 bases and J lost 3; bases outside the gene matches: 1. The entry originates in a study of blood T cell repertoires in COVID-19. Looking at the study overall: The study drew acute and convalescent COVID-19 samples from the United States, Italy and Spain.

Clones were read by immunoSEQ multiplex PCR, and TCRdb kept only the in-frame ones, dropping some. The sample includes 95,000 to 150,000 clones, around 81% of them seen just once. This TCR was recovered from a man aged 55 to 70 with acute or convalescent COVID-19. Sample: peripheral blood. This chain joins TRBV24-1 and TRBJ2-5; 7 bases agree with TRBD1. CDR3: CATSEGTEETQYF. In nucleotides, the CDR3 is TGTGCCACCAGTGAGGGGACAGAAGAGACCCAGTACTTC.